Listed below are T cell receptor beta chains from one sample, sequenced in a study of T cell responses to AZD1222 COVID-19 vaccine. Produced via immunoSEQ multiplex PCR; TCRdb's table is partial and in-frame only. The repertoire includes roughly 130,000 clones, around 90% of them detected once, and more than 2.5% sits in the top ten. The sequencing used peripheral blood, collected on day 0 of AZD1222 vaccination. The receptors derive from an adult in good health. Each CDR3 is given with its conserved first and last residue. The order of the fields is J gene, V gene, CDR3 protein.

TRBJ2-1 TRBV6-5 CASSYSRLAFSEQFF
TRBJ1-2 TRBV4-1 CASSQDPGANYGYTF
TRBJ1-2 TRBV19 CASSMDGSFYGYTF
TRBJ1-4 TRBV5-6 CASSWDRGAEKLFF
TRBJ1-2 TRBV7-2 CASSSGQPGGGYTF
TRBJ2-3 TRBV25-1 CASSEGGTASRTDTQYF
TRBJ2-1 TRBV15 CATSRVSSPTGIPYNEQFF
TRBJ1-6 TRBV2 CASSEAGRVPSPLHF
TRBJ1-2 TRBV5-6 CASSSGLGTWNYGYTF
TRBJ1-1 TRBV7-2 CASSLKSGGTGNTEAFF
TRBJ1-2 TRBV25-1 CASSTGYGYTF
TRBJ1-1 TRBV12-3/TRBV12-4 CASSPVGRTEAFF
TRBJ1-3 TRBV13 CASSFAYHQGPDTIYF
TRBJ1-5 TRBV10-1 CASSPGQGACGNQPQHF
TRBJ2-4 TRBV5-3 CARSLKYREWKTKNIQYF
TRBJ2-1 TRBV4-2 CASSQPAGAYNEQFF
TRBJ2-1 TRBV7-9 CASSSSKEQFF
TRBJ1-5 TRBV6-5 CASVLNSNQPQHF
TRBJ1-1 TRBV6-1 CASSDPILQLMNTEAFF
TRBJ1-1 TRBV18 CASSPDRDTEAFF
TRBJ1-2 TRBV5-5 CASSPEWDTIYYGYTF
TRBJ1-1 TRBV2 CASTPFYEAFF
TRBJ2-6 TRBV6-5 CASRGNSGANVLTF
TRBJ1-5 TRBV29-1 CSVAPGGNQPQHF
TRBJ2-2 TRBV6-1 CASSEREPGELFF
TRBJ2-7 TRBV13 CASSLKGDGPDEQYF
TRBJ2-7 TRBV5-1 CASNPGLAGMGEQYF
TRBJ2-5 TRBV2 CASSSTQTQYF
TRBJ2-3 TRBV11-2 CASSLALGGTDTQYF
TRBJ1-1 TRBV6-4 CASSRDRANTEAFF
TRBJ2-7 TRBV19 CASSPRKGGEKYEQYF
TRBJ1-2 TRBV4-3 CASSQGREQGFYDGYTF
TRBJ2-7 TRBV6-5 CASNGQGPLSYEQYF
TRBJ1-3 TRBV15 CATSGGGSGNTIYF
TRBJ1-2 TRBV7-9 CASSPGYGYTF
TRBJ2-2 TRBV29-1 CSVEGRQGGRTGELFF
TRBJ1-5 TRBV19 CASSLYNMQPQHF
TRBJ1-1 TRBV6-2/TRBV6-3 CASSYLPNWAAMNTEAFF
TRBJ2-1 TRBV14 CASSQLAGDNEQFF
TRBJ2-4 TRBV7-9 CASSHGTPGGAKNIQYF
TRBJ1-2 TRBV12-3/TRBV12-4 CASSSGRPYGYTF